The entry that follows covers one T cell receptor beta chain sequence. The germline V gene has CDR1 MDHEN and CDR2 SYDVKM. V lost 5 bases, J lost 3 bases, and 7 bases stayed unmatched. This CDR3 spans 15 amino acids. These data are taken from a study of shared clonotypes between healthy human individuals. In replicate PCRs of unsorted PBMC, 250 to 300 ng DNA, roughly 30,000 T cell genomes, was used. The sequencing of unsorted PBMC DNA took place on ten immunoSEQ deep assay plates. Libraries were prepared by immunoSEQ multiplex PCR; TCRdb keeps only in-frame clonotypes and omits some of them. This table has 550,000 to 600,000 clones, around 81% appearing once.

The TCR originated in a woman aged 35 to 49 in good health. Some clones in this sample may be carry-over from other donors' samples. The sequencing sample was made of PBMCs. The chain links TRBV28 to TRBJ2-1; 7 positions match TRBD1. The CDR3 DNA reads TGTGCCAGCAGTCCCGGGACAGCCGGCTACAATGAGCAGTTCTTC. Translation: CASSPGTAGYNEQFF.